The present T cell receptor beta chain was sequenced within a study of T cell repertoires in cytomegalovirus infection. Across the study: Selected CMV epitopes included recently identified HLA-C-restricted ones as well as well-studied HLA-B-restricted ones.

TCRdb itself ran the reads through MiXCR, one entry per CDR3 protein. The sample yields some 920,000 distinct CDR3 sequences, roughly 30% seen once. Notes on the study in general: Individuals carrying CMV plus the relevant HLA were identified by cumulative frequency of public TCR beta families.

This clonotype has just a few counts. Its matching antigen is unknown. The receptor's source is a human donor in good health (CMV status not recorded). Some clones in this sample may be carry-over from other donors' samples. The source was cultured CD8+ T cells from PBMCs, collected from culture after CMV antigen stimulation.

The CDR3 coding sequence is TGTGCCAGCAGCTTAGGGAGGTTGCGGGGGGGCTCCTACAATGAGCAGTTCTTC. This codes for CASSLGRLRGGSYNEQFF. The rearrangement uses TRBV7-6 and TRBJ2-1, with 9 bases fitting TRBD2. Germline loops: CDR1 SGHVS, CDR2 FNYEAQ. This CDR3 region has 18 residues. The V segment lost 1 base and the J segment 0 bases; nucleotides outside the gene matches: 7.